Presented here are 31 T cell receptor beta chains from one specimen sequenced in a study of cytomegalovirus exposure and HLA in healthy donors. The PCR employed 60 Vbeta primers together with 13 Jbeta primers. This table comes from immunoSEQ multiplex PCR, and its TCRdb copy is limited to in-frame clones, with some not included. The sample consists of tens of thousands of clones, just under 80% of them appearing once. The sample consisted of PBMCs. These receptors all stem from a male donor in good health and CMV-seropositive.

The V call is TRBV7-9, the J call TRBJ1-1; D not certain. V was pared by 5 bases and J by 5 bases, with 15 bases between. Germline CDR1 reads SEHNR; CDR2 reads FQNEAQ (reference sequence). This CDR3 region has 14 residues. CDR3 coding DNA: TGTGCCAGCAGCCCAGAGAGGGAAATGACTGAAGCTTTCTTT. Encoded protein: CASSPEREMTEAFF.

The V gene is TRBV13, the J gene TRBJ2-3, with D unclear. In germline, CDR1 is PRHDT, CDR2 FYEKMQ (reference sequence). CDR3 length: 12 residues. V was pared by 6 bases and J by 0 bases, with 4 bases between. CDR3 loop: CASSTSTDTQYF. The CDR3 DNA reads TGTGCCAGCAGTACTAGCACAGATACGCAGTATTTT.

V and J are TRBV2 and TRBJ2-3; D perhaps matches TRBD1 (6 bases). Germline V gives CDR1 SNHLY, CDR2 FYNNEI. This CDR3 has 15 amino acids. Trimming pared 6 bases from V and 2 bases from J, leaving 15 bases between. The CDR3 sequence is CASRVPGQLTDTQYF. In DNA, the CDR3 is TGTGCCAGCAGGGTACCCGGACAGCTCACAGATACGCAGTATTTT.

CDR3 coding DNA: TGTGCCAGCAGTCCCGATCCCGACAGGTCTAATGAAAAACTGTTTTTT. Its translation: CASSPDPDRSNEKLFF. The V call is TRBV9, the J call TRBJ1-4, with D perhaps matching TRBD1 (6 bases). V lost 5 bases to trimming and J lost 3 bases, with 17 bases between them. This CDR3 is built from 16 residues. Germline loops: CDR1 SGDLS, CDR2 YYNGEE.

In nucleotides, the CDR3 is TGTGCCAGCAGTCACCCCGCTTCCGGGACCCAGTACTTC. Protein sequence: CASSHPASGTQYF. The J gene is TRBJ2-5, the V gene TRBV27; D unresolved. Trimming left V 5 bases short and J 7 bases short, with 14 bases between. The CDR3 is 13 amino acids. Looked up from germline, CDR1 is MNHEY and CDR2 is SMNVEV (reference sequence).

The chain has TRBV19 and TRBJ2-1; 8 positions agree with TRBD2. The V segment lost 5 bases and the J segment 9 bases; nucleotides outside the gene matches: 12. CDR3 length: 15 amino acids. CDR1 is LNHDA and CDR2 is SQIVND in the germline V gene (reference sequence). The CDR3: CASSSAGGAKREQFF. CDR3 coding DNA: TGTGCCAGTAGTTCGGCGGGGGGCGCAAAGCGTGAGCAGTTCTTC.

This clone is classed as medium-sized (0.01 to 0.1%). As DNA, the CDR3 is TGTGCCAGCAGGATACAGGGATTTGGGGGCTACACCTTC. This encodes CASRIQGFGGYTF. The chain is built from TRBV6-5 and TRBJ1-2, with D perhaps TRBD1 (6 bases). Germline-derived CDR1 and CDR2 are MNHEY and SVGAGI. The CDR3 is 13 residues long. Trimming removed 6 bases from V and 8 bases from J, with 16 bases in between.

CDR3 protein: CSVEGLRGGETQYF. Written as DNA, the CDR3 is TGCAGCGTTGAAGGACTCAGGGGCGGAGAGACCCAGTACTTC. This sequence joins TRBV29-1 and TRBJ2-5, with a tentative D call TRBD1 (6 bases). Germline V gene lookup returns CDR1 SQVTM and CDR2 ANQGSEA. CDR3 length: 14 amino acids. With 1 base removed from V and 4 bases from J, the gap between germline ends came to 13 bases.

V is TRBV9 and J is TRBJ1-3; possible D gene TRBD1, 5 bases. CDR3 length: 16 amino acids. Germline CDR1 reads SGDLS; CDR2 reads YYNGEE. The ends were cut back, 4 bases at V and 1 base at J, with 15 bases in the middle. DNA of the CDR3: TGTGCCAGCAGCCCCCCCGGGACTTCGTCTGGAAACACCATATATTTT. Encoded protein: CASSPPGTSSGNTIYF.

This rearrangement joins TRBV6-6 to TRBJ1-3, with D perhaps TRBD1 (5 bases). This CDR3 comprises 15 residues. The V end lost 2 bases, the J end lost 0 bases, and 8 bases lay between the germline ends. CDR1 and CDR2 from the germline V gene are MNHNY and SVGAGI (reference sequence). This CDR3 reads CASSYDRSSGNTIYF. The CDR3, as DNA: TGTGCCAGCAGTTACGACAGAAGCTCTGGAAACACCATATATTTT.

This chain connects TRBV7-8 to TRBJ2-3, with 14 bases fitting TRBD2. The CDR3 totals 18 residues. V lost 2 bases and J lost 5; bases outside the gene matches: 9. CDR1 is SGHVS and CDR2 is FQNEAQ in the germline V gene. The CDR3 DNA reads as TGTGCCAGCAGCTTATCTTTCGGGACTAGCGGGAGAAAAGATACGCAGTATTTT. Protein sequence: CASSLSFGTSGRKDTQYF.

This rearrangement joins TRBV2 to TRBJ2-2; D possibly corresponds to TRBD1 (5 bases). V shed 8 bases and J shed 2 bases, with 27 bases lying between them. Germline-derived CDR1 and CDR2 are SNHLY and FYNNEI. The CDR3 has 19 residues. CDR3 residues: CASGLKSGQRPSNTGELFF. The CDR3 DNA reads TGTGCCAGCGGATTAAAGAGTGGACAACGCCCATCCAACACCGGGGAGCTGTTTTTT.

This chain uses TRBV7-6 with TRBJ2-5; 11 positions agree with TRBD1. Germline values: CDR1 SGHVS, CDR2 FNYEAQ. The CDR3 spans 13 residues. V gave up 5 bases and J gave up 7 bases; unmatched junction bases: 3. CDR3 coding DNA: TGTGCCAGCAGCCATGGGACAGGGGGGACCCAGTACTTC. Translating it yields CASSHGTGGTQYF.

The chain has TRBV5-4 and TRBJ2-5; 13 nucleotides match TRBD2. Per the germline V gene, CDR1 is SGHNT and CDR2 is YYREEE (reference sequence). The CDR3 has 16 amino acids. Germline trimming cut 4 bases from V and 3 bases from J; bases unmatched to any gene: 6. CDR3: CASSRGLAGVEETQYF. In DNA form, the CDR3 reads TGTGCCAGCAGCCGAGGACTAGCGGGAGTCGAAGAGACCCAGTACTTC. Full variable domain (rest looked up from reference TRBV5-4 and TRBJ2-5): ETGVTQSPTHLIKTRGQQVTLRCSSQSGHNTVSWYQQALGQGPQFIFQYYREEENGRGNFPPRFSGLQFPNYSSELNVNALELDDSALYLCASSRGLAGVEETQYFGPGTRLLVL.

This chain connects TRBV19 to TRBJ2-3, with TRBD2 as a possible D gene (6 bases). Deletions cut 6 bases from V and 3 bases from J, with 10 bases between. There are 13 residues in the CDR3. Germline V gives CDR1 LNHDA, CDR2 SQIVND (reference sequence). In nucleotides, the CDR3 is TGTGCCAGTAGCTCCGGAGGGACAGATACGCAGTATTTT. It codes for CASSSGGTDTQYF.

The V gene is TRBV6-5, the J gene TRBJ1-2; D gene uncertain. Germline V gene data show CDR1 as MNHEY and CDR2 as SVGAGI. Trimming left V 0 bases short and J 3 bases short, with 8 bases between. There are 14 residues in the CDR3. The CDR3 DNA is TGTGCCAGCAGTTACTCGATATCAGACTATGGCTACACCTTC. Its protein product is CASSYSISDYGYTF.

The CDR3 nucleotides read TGTGCCAGTAGTATCAGGCTAGCGGGAGGGCCGGTGGATACGCAGTATTTT. As protein: CASSIRLAGGPVDTQYF. The rearrangement links TRBV19 to TRBJ2-3, with 12 positions matching TRBD2. V was pared by 3 bases and J by 6 bases, with 10 bases of the junction left unmatched. CDR3 length equals 17 residues. Per the germline V gene, CDR1 is LNHDA and CDR2 is SQIVND (reference sequence).

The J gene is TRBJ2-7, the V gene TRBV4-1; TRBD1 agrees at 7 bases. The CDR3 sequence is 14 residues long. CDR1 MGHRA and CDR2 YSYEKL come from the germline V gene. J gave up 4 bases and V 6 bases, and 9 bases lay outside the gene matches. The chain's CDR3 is CASSSSDREYEQYF. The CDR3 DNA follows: TGCGCCAGCAGTTCCTCCGACAGGGAATACGAGCAGTACTTC.

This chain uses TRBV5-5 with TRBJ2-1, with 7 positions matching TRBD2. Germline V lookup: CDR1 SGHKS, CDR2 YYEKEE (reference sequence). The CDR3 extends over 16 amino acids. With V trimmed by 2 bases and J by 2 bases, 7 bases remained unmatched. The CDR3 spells CASSFLSSGAYNEQFF. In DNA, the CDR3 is TGTGCCAGCAGCTTCCTGTCTAGCGGAGCCTACAATGAGCAGTTCTTC.

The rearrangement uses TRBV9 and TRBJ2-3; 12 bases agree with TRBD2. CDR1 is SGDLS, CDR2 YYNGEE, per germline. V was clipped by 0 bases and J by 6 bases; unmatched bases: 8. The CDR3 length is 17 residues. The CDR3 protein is CASSVGPSGGVQDTQYF. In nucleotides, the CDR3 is TGTGCCAGCAGCGTAGGTCCTAGCGGGGGGGTTCAGGATACGCAGTATTTT. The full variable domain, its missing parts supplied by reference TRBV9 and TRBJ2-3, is DSGVTQTPKHLITATGQRVTLRCSPRSGDLSVYWYQQSLDQGLQFLIQYYNGEERAKGNILERFSAQQFPDLHSELNLSSLELGDSALYFCASSVGPSGGVQDTQYFGPGTRLTVL.

CDR3 nucleotide sequence: TGTGCCAGCAGTTCACCCCCCCTGTTTCTAGCGGGAGGTCTCTCCTACAATGAGCAGTTCTTC. This translates into CASSSPPLFLAGGLSYNEQFF. This rearrangement joins TRBV28 to TRBJ2-1; TRBD2 matches at 11 bases. CDR1 is MDHEN, CDR2 SYDVKM, per germline. The CDR3 has 21 amino acids. Trimming cost V 4 bases and J 0 bases; bases outside gene matches: 17.

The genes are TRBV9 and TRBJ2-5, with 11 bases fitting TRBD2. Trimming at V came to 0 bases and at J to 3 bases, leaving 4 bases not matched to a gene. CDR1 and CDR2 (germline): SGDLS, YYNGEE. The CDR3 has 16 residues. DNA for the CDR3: TGTGCCAGCAGCGTAGAACTAGCGGGAGTGGAAGAGACCCAGTACTTC. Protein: CASSVELAGVEETQYF.

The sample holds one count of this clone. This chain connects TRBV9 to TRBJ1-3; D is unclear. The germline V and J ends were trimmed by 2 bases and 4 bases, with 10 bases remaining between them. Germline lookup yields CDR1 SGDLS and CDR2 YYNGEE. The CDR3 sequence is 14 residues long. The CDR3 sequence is CASSVLEEGNTIYF. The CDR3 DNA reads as TGTGCCAGCAGCGTTCTAGAGGAGGGAAACACCATATATTTT.

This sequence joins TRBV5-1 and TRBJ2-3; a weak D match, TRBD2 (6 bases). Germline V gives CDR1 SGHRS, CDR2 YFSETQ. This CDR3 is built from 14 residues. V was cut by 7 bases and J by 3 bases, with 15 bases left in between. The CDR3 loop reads CASGRSSGTDTQYF. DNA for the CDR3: TGCGCCAGCGGACGGAGTAGCGGAACAGATACGCAGTATTTT.

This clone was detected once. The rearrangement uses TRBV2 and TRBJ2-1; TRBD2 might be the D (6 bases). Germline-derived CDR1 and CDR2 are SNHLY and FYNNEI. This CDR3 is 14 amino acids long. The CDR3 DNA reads TGTGCTAGGGAGGAAAAGAGCTCCTACAATGAGCAGTTCTTC. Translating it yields CAREEKSSYNEQFF.

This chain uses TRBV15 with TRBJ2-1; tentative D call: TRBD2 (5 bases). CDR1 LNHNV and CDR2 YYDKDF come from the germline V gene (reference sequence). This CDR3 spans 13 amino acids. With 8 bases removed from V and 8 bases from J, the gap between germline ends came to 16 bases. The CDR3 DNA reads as TGTGCCACCGCGGGTCCCCGCGGCGATGAGCAGTTCTTC. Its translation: CATAGPRGDEQFF.

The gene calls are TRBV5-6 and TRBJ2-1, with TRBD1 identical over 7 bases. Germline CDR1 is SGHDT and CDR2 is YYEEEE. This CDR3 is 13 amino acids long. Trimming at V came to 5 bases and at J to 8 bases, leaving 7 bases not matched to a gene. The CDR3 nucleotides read TGTGCCAGCAGACAAACAGGGGTCTATGAGCAGTTCTTC. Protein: CASRQTGVYEQFF.

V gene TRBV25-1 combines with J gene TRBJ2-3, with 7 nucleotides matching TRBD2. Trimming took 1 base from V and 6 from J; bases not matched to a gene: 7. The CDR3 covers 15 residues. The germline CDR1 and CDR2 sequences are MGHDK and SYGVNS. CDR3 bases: TGTGCCAGCAGTGAATTGGGCGGGAGTCAGGATACGCAGTATTTT. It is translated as CASSELGGSQDTQYF.

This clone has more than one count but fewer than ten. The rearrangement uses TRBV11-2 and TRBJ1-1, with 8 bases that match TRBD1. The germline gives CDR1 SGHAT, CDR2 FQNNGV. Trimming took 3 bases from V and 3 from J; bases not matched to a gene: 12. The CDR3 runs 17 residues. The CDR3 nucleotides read TGTGCCAGCAGCTTTTCGCCGCCGTTGGACAGGGACACTGAAGCTTTCTTT. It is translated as CASSFSPPLDRDTEAFF.

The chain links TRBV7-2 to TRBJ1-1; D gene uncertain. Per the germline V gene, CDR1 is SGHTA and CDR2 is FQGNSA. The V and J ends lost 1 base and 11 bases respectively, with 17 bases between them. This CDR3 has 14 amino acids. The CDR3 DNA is TGTGCCAGCAGCTTAGGTGGTGGAGGTCGGGAGGCTTTCTTT. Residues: CASSLGGGGREAFF.

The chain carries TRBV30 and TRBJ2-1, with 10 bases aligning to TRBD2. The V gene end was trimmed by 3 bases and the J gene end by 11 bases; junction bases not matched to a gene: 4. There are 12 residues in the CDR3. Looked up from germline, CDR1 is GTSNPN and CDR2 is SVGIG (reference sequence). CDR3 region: CAWRELAGKQFF. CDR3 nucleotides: TGTGCCTGGAGAGAACTAGCGGGGAAGCAGTTCTTC.